This T cell receptor beta chain was sequenced for a study of tumor-infiltrating T cells and Merkel cell polyomavirus. Study at large: The T cells studied were KLL-specific CD8+ cells against Merkel polyomavirus. Chemotherapy, radiation and immunotherapies were given, not standardized across patients. Overall study findings and caveats: KLL-specific TRB repertoires were diverse and largely private.

The protocol was immunoSEQ multiplex PCR, while the TCRdb copy is restricted to in-frame clones and leaves out a portion. The table includes 24,000 or so clones, about 85% detected once. The CDR3 sequence is 12 residues long. V lost 3 bases and J lost 4, with 6 bases in between. In germline, CDR1 is MDHEN, CDR2 SYDVKM. Every patient's tumor was robustly positive for Merkel cell polyomavirus Large T antigen on immunohistochemistry. Blood and/or cultured TIL held KLL-tetramer+ cells above 0.04% of CD8+ cells. Every patient was Caucasian, with ages from roughly 50 to 80 and median roughly 61. About this clone: Its matching antigen is unknown.

Material: lymph node tissue. This TCR was sampled from a man between 50 and 59 years old with Merkel cell carcinoma. The chain links TRBV28 to TRBJ1-1, with no clear D. In nucleotides, the CDR3 is TGTGCCAGCAGTTTGTCACTCACTGAAGCTTTCTTT. Translation: CASSLSLTEAFF.